This T cell receptor (beta chain) was documented in a study of control samples from healthy donors and cancer patients. Some clones are missing from TCRdb's copy, which holds only in-frame ones; the method was immunoSEQ multiplex PCR. The table shows roughly 130,000 clones, with about 95% occurring only once. Germline CDR1 reads LNHDA; CDR2 reads SQIVND (reference sequence). This CDR3 is 13 amino acids long. The V segment lost 9 bases and the J segment 1 base; nucleotides outside the gene matches: 3. Sample: blood. The sequence came from a man younger than 40 in good health. This chain uses TRBV19 with TRBJ1-1, with 9 nucleotides matching TRBD1. Here the CDR3 reads CASGQGTNTEAFF. As DNA, the CDR3 is TGTGCCAGCGGACAGGGGACGAACACTGAAGCTTTCTTT.